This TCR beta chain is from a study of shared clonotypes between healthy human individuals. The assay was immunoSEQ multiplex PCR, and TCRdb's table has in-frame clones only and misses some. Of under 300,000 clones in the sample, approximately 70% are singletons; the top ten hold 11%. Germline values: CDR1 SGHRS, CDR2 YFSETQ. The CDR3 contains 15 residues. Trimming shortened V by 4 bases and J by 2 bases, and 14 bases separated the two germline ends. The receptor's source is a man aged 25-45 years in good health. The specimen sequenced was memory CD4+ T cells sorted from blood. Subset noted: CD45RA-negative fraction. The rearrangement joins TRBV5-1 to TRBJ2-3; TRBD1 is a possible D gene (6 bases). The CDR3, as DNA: TGCGCCAGCAGCCTACAGGGACGGTACACAGATACGCAGTATTTT. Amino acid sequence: CASSLQGRYTDTQYF.